Shown below are 10 T cell receptor beta chains from a single sample sequenced in a study of cytomegalovirus exposure and HLA in healthy donors. A multiplex PCR was run with 60 Vbeta primers and 13 Jbeta primers. Method: immunoSEQ multiplex PCR; TCRdb's copy keeps in-frame clones and lacks some. The repertoire has roughly 100,000 clones, roughly 77% of them found once; the top ten carry around a tenth. The sample consisted of PBMCs. These receptors all stem from a woman younger than 35 in good health and CMV-seropositive.

The chain carries TRBV19 and TRBJ1-1; D remains ambiguous. The CDR3 loop spans 12 amino acids. Trimming left V 7 bases short and J 1 base short, with 7 bases between. Germline V gene lookup returns CDR1 LNHDA and CDR2 SQIVND (reference sequence). CDR3 sequence (DNA): TGTGCCAGTAACTCGTGGAACACTGAAGCTTTCTTT. This sequence encodes CASNSWNTEAFF.

The chain recombines TRBV27 with TRBJ2-7; D not certain. Trimming removed 6 bases at V and 6 bases at J, with 15 bases between. Germline assignment: CDR1 MNHEY and CDR2 SMNVEV (reference sequence). The CDR3 spans 13 residues. The CDR3, as DNA: TGTGCCAGCAGCTGGGTCCTTAGCTCCGAGCAGTACTTC. Amino acids: CASSWVLSSEQYF.

Only a few counts were recorded for this clone. V is TRBV5-1 and J is TRBJ1-2; D not certain. This CDR3 is built from 14 residues. Germline V gene lookup returns CDR1 SGHRS and CDR2 YFSETQ. The V gene lost 5 bases and the J gene lost 4 bases, with 15 bases spanning the gap. CDR3 protein: CASSSDSPLYGYTF. The CDR3 DNA reads TGCGCCAGCAGTTCAGACTCCCCTCTCTATGGCTACACCTTC.

This clone came up a few times. The CDR3 DNA reads TGTGCCAGCAGTGAAGAGACGGGGAATTCACCCCTCCACTTT. Translation: CASSEETGNSPLHF. This chain links TRBV2 with TRBJ1-6; D is uncertain. V was cut by 1 base and J by 7 bases, with 8 bases left in between. Per germline, CDR1 SNHLY and CDR2 FYNNEI. The CDR3 contains 14 residues.

This clone has only a few counts. This rearrangement joins TRBV4-3 to TRBJ1-2; 7 bases are a match to TRBD1. Germline V gene sequence: CDR1 LGHNA, CDR2 YSLEER. The CDR3 has 13 amino acids. Unmatched junction bases numbered 4, after V lost 5 bases and J lost 4 bases. CDR3: CASSRGQLYGYTF. Written as DNA, the CDR3 is TGCGCCAGCAGCAGGGGGCAGCTCTATGGCTACACCTTC.

This clone was observed many times. This rearrangement joins TRBV28 to TRBJ2-5; D perhaps matches TRBD1 (5 bases). V dropped 1 base and J dropped 5 bases, with 11 bases sitting between them. Germline V gives CDR1 MDHEN, CDR2 SYDVKM. The CDR3 has 14 amino acids. The chain's CDR3 is CASSLLGPSETQYF. Written as DNA, the CDR3 is TGTGCCAGCAGTTTATTGGGGCCCTCGGAGACCCAGTACTTC.

The chain is built from TRBV6-1 and TRBJ2-7; D ambiguous. From germline, CDR1 is MNHNS and CDR2 SASEGT. CDR3 length: 11 amino acids. The ends were cut back, 5 bases at V and 3 bases at J, with 5 bases in the middle. CDR3 sequence reads: CASSPLYEQYF. CDR3 in DNA: TGTGCCAGCAGTCCTCTCTACGAGCAGTACTTC.

The rearrangement joins TRBV28 to TRBJ1-2; D perhaps matches TRBD1 (5 bases). Germline CDR1 MDHEN, CDR2 SYDVKM. The V and J ends lost 6 bases and 0 bases respectively, with 14 bases between them. The CDR3 totals 15 residues. The CDR3 nucleotides are TGTGCCAGCAGCTCGCGGGACGGAGCTAACTATGGCTACACCTTC. Protein product: CASSSRDGANYGYTF.

This clone was counted a single time. V is TRBV5-1 and J is TRBJ1-1, with D unclear. The CDR3 is made up of 15 amino acids. V was trimmed by 4 bases and J by 1 base, leaving 14 bases between them. Germline CDR1 is SGHRS and CDR2 is YFSETQ. The CDR3 DNA reads as TGCGCCAGCAGCCATGGCGGGAGGGCGAACACTGAAGCTTTCTTT. Protein: CASSHGGRANTEAFF.

The V call is TRBV4-1, the J call TRBJ2-7, with D possibly matching TRBD2 (5 bases). Germline CDR1 MGHRA, CDR2 YSYEKL. V dropped 1 base and J dropped 4 bases, with 14 bases sitting between them. The CDR3 loop spans 15 amino acids. Here the CDR3 reads CASSQGFGIAYEQYF. The CDR3 coding sequence is TGCGCCAGCAGCCAAGGGTTCGGGATAGCTTACGAGCAGTACTTC.